This T cell receptor (beta chain) was sequenced during a study of T cell repertoires in cytomegalovirus infection. General study results and limits: HLA-C-restricted CMV-specific TCR beta clonotypes prevailed in the ex vivo response. Carriage of CMV together with the relevant HLA was identifiable through cumulative public TCR beta family frequency.

This clonotype was observed a handful of times. Its cognate antigen is unknown. One entry per CDR3 protein results from TCRdb running MiXCR on the reads. The data contain hundreds of thousands of distinct CDR3 sequences, 5% to 8.5% of them singletons. CDR1 DFQATT and CDR2 SNEGSKA come from the germline V gene (reference sequence). This CDR3 spans 18 amino acids. The V and J ends lost 2 bases and 0 bases respectively, with 23 bases between them. The J gene is TRBJ2-7, the V gene TRBV20-1; TRBD1 is a possible D gene (5 bases). Sequenced material: PBMCs. The clonotype was recovered from a human donor in good health (CMV status not recorded). Some clones in this sample may be carry-over from other donors' samples. The CDR3 region has the DNA TGCAGTGCTAGATCCCCCCCCGGAACTCGGACAAGCTCCTACGAGCAGTACTTC. Protein sequence: CSARSPPGTRTSSYEQYF.